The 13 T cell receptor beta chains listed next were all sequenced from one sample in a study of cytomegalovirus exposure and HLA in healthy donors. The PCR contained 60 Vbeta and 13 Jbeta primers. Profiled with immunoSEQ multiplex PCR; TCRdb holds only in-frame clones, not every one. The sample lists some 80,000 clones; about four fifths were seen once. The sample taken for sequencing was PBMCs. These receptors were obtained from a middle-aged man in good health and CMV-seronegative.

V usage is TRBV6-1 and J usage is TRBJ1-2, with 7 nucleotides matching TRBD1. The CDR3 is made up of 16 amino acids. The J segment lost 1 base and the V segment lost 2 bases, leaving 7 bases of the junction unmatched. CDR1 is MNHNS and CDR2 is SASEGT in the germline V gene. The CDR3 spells CASSELPGGHNYGYTF. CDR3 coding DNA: TGTGCCAGCAGTGAACTTCCAGGGGGGCATAACTATGGCTACACCTTC.

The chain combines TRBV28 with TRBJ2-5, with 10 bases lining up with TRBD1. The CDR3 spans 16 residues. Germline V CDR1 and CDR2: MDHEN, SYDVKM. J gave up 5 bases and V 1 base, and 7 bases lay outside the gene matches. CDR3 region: CASSLFGQGDGETQYF. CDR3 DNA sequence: TGTGCCAGCAGTTTATTTGGACAGGGGGACGGGGAGACCCAGTACTTC.

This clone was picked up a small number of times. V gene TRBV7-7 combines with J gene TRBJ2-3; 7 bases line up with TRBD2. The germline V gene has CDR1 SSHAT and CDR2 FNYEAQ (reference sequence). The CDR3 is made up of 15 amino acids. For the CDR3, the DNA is TGTGCTAGCCGGACGGGGGGAGGGCCTTTCGATACGCAGTATTTT. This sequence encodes CASRTGGGPFDTQYF.

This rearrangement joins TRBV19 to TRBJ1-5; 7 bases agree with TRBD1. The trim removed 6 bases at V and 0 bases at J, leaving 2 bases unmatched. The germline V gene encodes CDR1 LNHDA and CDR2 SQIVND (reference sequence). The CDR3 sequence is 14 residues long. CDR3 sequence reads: CASSGTVSNQPQHF. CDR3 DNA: TGTGCCAGTAGCGGGACAGTTAGCAATCAGCCCCAGCATTTT. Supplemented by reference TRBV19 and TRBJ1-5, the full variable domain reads DGGITQSPKYLFRKEGQNVTLSCEQNLNHDAMYWYRQDPGQGLRLIYYSQIVNDFQKGDIAEGYSVSREKKESFPLTVTSAQKNPTAFYLCASSGTVSNQPQHFGDGTRLSIL.

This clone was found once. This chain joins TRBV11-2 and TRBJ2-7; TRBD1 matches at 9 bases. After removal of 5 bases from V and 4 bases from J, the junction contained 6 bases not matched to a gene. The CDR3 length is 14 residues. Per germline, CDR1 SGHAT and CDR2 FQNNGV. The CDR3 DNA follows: TGTGCCAGCAGCCGATTGACAGGGGGTTACGAGCAGTACTTC. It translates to CASSRLTGGYEQYF.

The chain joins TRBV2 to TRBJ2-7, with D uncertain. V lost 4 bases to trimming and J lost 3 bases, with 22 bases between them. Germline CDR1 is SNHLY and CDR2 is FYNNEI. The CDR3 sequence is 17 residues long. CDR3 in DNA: TGTGCCAGCAGTGTCTCTCATCAGAACCCCTCCAACTACGAGCAGTACTTC. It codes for CASSVSHQNPSNYEQYF.

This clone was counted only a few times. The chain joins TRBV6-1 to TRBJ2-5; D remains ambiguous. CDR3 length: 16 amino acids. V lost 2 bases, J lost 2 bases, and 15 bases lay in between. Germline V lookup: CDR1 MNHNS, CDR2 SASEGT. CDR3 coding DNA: TGTGCCAGCAGTGAAATGGCCGGCACAGAGCAAGAGACCCAGTACTTC. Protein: CASSEMAGTEQETQYF.

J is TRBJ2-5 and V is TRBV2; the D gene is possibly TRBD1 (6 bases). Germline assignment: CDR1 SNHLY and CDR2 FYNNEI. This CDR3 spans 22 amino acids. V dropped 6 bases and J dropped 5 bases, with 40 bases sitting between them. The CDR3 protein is CASRGAPSMGANPAAFRETQYF. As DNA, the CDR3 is TGTGCCAGCAGGGGGGCCCCTTCTATGGGGGCTAACCCAGCGGCCTTCCGGGAGACCCAGTACTTC.

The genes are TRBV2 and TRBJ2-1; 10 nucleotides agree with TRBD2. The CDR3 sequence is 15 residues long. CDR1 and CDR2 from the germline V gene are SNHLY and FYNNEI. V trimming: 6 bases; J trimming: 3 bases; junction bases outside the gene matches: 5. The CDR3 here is CASSGGLAFYNEQFF. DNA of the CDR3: TGTGCCAGCAGCGGGGGACTAGCGTTCTACAATGAGCAGTTCTTC.

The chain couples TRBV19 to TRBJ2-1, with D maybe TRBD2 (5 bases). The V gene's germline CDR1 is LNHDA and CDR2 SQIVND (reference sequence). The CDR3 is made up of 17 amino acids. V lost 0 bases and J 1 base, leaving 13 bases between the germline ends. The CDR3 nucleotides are TGTGCCAGTAGTATAGACGAGGACTGGAAATCCTACAATGAGCAGTTCTTC. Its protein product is CASSIDEDWKSYNEQFF.

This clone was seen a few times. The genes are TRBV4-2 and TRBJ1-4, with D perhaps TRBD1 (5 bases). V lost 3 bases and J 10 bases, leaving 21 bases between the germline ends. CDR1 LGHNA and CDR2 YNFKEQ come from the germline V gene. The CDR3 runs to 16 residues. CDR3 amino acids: CASSQEGQGKLGKLFF. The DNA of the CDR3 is TGTGCCAGCAGCCAGGAGGGGCAGGGCAAATTAGGAAAACTGTTTTTT.

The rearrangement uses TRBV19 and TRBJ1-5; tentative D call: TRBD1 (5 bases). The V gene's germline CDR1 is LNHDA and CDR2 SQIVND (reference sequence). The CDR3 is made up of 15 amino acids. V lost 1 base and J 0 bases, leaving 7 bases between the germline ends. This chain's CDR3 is CASSIGQTSNQPQHF. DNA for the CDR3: TGTGCCAGTAGTATAGGACAGACTAGCAATCAGCCCCAGCATTTT.

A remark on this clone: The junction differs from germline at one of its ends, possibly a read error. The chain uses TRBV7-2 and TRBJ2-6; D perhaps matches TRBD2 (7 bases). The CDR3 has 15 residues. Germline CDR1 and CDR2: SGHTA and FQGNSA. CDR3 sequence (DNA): TGTGCCAGCAGCTTGGGGGGGGGCGGGGCCAACGGCCTGACTTTC. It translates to CASSLGGGGANGLTF. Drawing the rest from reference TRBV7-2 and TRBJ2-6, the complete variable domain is GAGVSQSPSNKVTEKGKDVELRCDPISGHTALYWYRQSLGQGLEFLIYFQGNSAPDKSGLPSDRFSAERTGGSVSTLTIQRTQQEDSAVYLCASSLGGGGANGLTFGAGSRLTVL.